Each of the 5 T cell receptor beta chains below was sequenced from the same sample in a study of blood T cells in healthy people across ages. A second PCR, run for roughly 7 to 12 cycles, used a sample-barcoded 5' primer plus a J-beta primer mix. TCRdb called the 5' RACE reads again in MiXCR, with one record for every CDR3 protein. The sample gives about 830,000 distinct CDR3 sequences, less than 80% of which show up once; approximately 30% is in the top ten. Sequencing was carried out using blood. The receptor set was obtained from a man aged 25 to 40 in good health.

The chain recombines TRBV11-3 with TRBJ2-1, with a possible D match to TRBD1 (6 bases). This CDR3 is built from 15 residues. V shed 3 bases and J shed 6 bases, with 15 bases lying between them. Per germline, CDR1 SGHNT and CDR2 YENEEA. DNA of the CDR3: TGTGCCAGCAGCTTCGGCCAGGGGAGTGGCAATGAGCAGTTCTTC. Its protein product is CASSFGQGSGNEQFF.

The chain joins TRBV28 to TRBJ2-5; D might be TRBD1 (5 bases). CDR1 is MDHEN and CDR2 is SYDVKM in the germline V gene. V lost 1 base and J lost 2, with 11 bases in between. The CDR3 loop spans 15 amino acids. CDR3 loop: CASSLLWTLQETQYF. The CDR3, as DNA: TGTGCCAGCAGTTTATTATGGACACTACAAGAGACCCAGTACTTC.

The chain is built from TRBV20-1 and TRBJ2-5; D is ambiguous. Trimming removed 0 bases at V and 7 bases at J, with 12 bases between. Germline assignment: CDR1 DFQATT and CDR2 SNEGSKA (reference sequence). CDR3 length: 13 residues. CDR3 region: CSARELEFGTQYF. CDR3 bases: TGCAGTGCTAGAGAATTGGAATTCGGGACCCAGTACTTC.

In DNA form, the CDR3 reads TGTGCCAGCAGTTTTCCCCCGTCCGGGTCACTGGAAGAGACCCAGTACTTC. Encoded protein: CASSFPPSGSLEETQYF. The genes are TRBV28 and TRBJ2-5; D unresolved. V was pared by 3 bases and J by 3 bases, with 20 bases between. Germline CDR1 reads MDHEN; CDR2 reads SYDVKM. The CDR3 covers 17 residues.

The genes are TRBV6-2 or TRBV6-3 and TRBJ1-2; unclear D gene. Germline loops: CDR1 MNHEY, CDR2 SVGEGT. The CDR3 consists of 12 residues. V was trimmed by 8 bases and J by 7 bases, leaving 14 bases between them. CDR3 loop: CASRYDHLGYTF. CDR3 coding DNA: TGTGCCAGCCGGTATGATCATCTTGGCTACACCTTC.